Following are 18 T cell receptor beta chains from one sample sequenced in a study of blood T cells in healthy people across ages. PCR was performed a second time for about 7 to 12 cycles using a sample-barcoded 5' primer and a J-beta primer mix. TCRdb called the 5' RACE reads again in MiXCR, with one record for every CDR3 protein. The data hold 800,000 to 950,000 distinct CDR3 sequences, with about 34% observed a single time. What was sequenced was blood. The receptors shown here come from a man between 18 and 35 years old in good health.

This clonotype appeared a few times. The chain has TRBV9 and TRBJ1-5; possibly TRBD1 for D (6 bases). CDR1 is SGDLS, CDR2 YYNGEE, per germline. This CDR3 has 15 residues. V was clipped by 0 bases and J by 7 bases, with 14 bases between them. The chain's CDR3 is CASSVDQGGGQPQHF. The CDR3 region has the DNA TGTGCCAGCAGCGTAGACCAAGGGGGGGGACAGCCCCAGCATTTT. The whole variable domain, remainder taken from reference TRBV9 and TRBJ1-5, is DSGVTQTPKHLITATGQRVTLRCSPRSGDLSVYWYQQSLDQGLQFLIQYYNGEERAKGNILERFSAQQFPDLHSELNLSSLELGDSALYFCASSVDQGGGQPQHFGDGTRLSIL.

The sample holds a few counts of this clonotype. The chain links TRBV29-1 to TRBJ2-7, with D perhaps TRBD1 (5 bases). Between the trimmed V and J ends, which lost 6 bases and 3 bases, there was a span of 15 bases. From germline, CDR1 is SQVTM and CDR2 ANQGSEA. This CDR3 is built from 13 residues. The CDR3 DNA follows: TGCAGCGTAAGAAGTGGGCAGGGCTACGAGCAGTACTTC. Translation gives CSVRSGQGYEQYF.

The genes are TRBV6-5 and TRBJ1-1, with D possibly being TRBD1 (6 bases). In germline, CDR1 is MNHEY, CDR2 SVGAGI. The CDR3 spans 15 residues. Trimming left V 4 bases short and J 5 bases short, with 17 bases between. CDR3 residues: CASSSTRRRGTEAFF. The DNA for the CDR3 is TGTGCCAGCAGTTCCACCCGGAGGAGGGGGACTGAAGCTTTCTTT.

V gene TRBV4-3 combines with J gene TRBJ1-2, with TRBD1 identical over 7 bases. Germline loops: CDR1 LGHNA, CDR2 YSLEER. The V gene end was trimmed by 1 base and the J gene end by 4 bases; junction bases not matched to a gene: 6. The CDR3 extends over 15 amino acids. The CDR3 DNA reads as TGCGCCAGCAGCCAAGGACAGGGAACGGGCTATGGCTACACCTTC. This gives the protein CASSQGQGTGYGYTF.

This chain uses TRBV12-3 or TRBV12-4 with TRBJ1-6; D not resolved. There are 14 residues in the CDR3. The V end lost 6 bases, the J end lost 14 bases, and 20 bases lay between the germline ends. CDR3 amino acids: CASSKTRFGSTLHF. CDR3 nucleotide sequence: TGTGCCAGCAGCAAAACCCGGTTCGGCTCGACCCTCCACTTT.

As to this clonotype: A much larger clone sits a single nucleotide away, making a read error possible. The chain combines TRBV7-2 with TRBJ1-1; D not resolved. Germline loops: CDR1 SGHTA, CDR2 FQGNSA. This CDR3 is 14 amino acids long. Between the trimmed V and J ends, which lost 3 bases and 2 bases, there was a span of 10 bases. Here the CDR3 reads CASSLKDVNTEAFF. The DNA for the CDR3 is TGTGCCAGCAGCTTGAAGGACGTAAACACTGAAGCTTTCTTT.

This clonotype has at least ten counts. The genes are TRBV3-1 and TRBJ2-3; TRBD1 is a possible D gene (5 bases). Trimming took off 0 bases at V and 6 bases at J, with 16 bases between the two ends. The CDR3 length is 16 residues. Germline V gene sequence: CDR1 LGHDT, CDR2 YNNKEL (reference sequence). CDR3 DNA sequence: TGTGCCAGCAGCCAAGATGGGGCAGGTGGACGGGATACGCAGTATTTT. Its protein is CASSQDGAGGRDTQYF.

The chain employs TRBV7-2 and TRBJ2-7; D not resolved. The CDR3 runs 13 residues. From germline, CDR1 is SGHTA and CDR2 FQGNSA. Trimming took 2 bases from V and 3 from J, leaving 8 bases between them. CDR3 residues: CASSLIGRYEQYF. The CDR3 region has the DNA TGTGCCAGCAGCTTAATAGGGCGCTACGAGCAGTACTTC.

With respect to this clonotype: Sequence at one end of the junction differs from germline and may be a read error. This chain uses TRBV5-1 with TRBJ2-7; no firm D call. CDR3 length: 15 residues. CDR1 and CDR2 (germline): SGHRS, YFSETQ. Here the CDR3 reads CATSLGGISSYEQYF. In DNA form, the CDR3 reads TGCGCCACCAGCTTGGGCGGAATTAGCTCCTACGAGCAGTACTTC.

Note on this clonotype: A read error is possible here, since a much larger clone lies one base away. CDR3 bases: TGCAGTTACCAACGGGGAGACGAGACGCAGTATTTT. Translation: CSYQRGDETQYF. The rearrangement uses TRBV20-1 and TRBJ2-3; perhaps TRBD2 as D (5 bases). Germline values: CDR1 DFQATT, CDR2 SNEGSKA (reference sequence). This CDR3 has 12 residues. Trimming removed 8 bases at V and 9 bases at J, with 18 bases between.

This chain uses TRBV12-3 or TRBV12-4 with TRBJ1-4, with 9 nucleotides matching TRBD1. The ends lost 6 bases at V and 6 bases at J; junction bases unmatched: 8. This CDR3 spans 15 amino acids. The CDR3 loop reads CASSLPGTGYEKLFF. DNA for the CDR3: TGTGCCAGCAGCCTCCCCGGGACAGGGTATGAAAAACTGTTTTTT.

This clonotype has a single count. In DNA form, the CDR3 reads TGTGCCAGCAGCTTAGCGGCGTTGATTCAAGAGACCCAGTACTTC. Translating it yields CASSLAALIQETQYF. The chain links TRBV7-9 to TRBJ2-5; no reliable D call. CDR3 length: 15 residues. Deletions cut 0 bases from V and 2 bases from J, with 10 bases between. CDR1 and CDR2 (germline): SEHNR, FQNEAQ (reference sequence).

This clonotype turned up a few times. The V call is TRBV20-1, the J call TRBJ2-7; D not certain. The CDR3 runs to 13 residues. Germline CDR1 DFQATT, CDR2 SNEGSKA (reference sequence). Trimming pared 6 bases from V and 7 bases from J, leaving 19 bases between. CDR3 nucleotides: TGCAGTGCCCCGCGGCGCCGTGACAATGAGCAGTACTTC. This sequence encodes CSAPRRRDNEQYF.

The chain employs TRBV28 and TRBJ1-4; TRBD1 aligns across 8 bases. V gave up 7 bases and J gave up 4 bases; unmatched junction bases: 2. CDR1 is MDHEN and CDR2 is SYDVKM in the germline V gene. The CDR3 sequence is 13 residues long. Here the CDR3 reads CASITGGNEKLFF. CDR3 DNA sequence: TGTGCCAGCATTACAGGGGGTAATGAAAAACTGTTTTTT.

J is TRBJ2-3 and V is TRBV5-1; 10 nucleotides match TRBD1. The CDR3 loop spans 17 amino acids. With 0 bases clipped from V and 5 bases from J, the junction kept 9 bases outside the gene matches. From germline, CDR1 is SGHRS and CDR2 YFSETQ. The CDR3 bases are TGCGCCAGCAGCTTGGAGAAGGGACAGGGGCTAGGAGATACGCAGTATTTT. Translation: CASSLEKGQGLGDTQYF.

This clonotype showed up just a few times. This chain connects TRBV10-3 to TRBJ1-2, with no clear D. The CDR3 sequence is 15 residues long. V was clipped by 3 bases and J by 1 base, with 12 bases between them. Looked up from germline, CDR1 is ENHRY and CDR2 is SYGVKD. The CDR3 loop reads CAISDSPDGNYGYTF. For the CDR3, the DNA is TGTGCCATCAGTGACTCTCCGGACGGTAACTATGGCTACACCTTC.

Concerning this clonotype itself: A clone one base away is much larger, so this may be a read error. The chain joins TRBV12-3 or TRBV12-4 to TRBJ2-1, with 8 bases that match TRBD2. The trim removed 6 bases at V and 3 bases at J, leaving 7 bases unmatched. This CDR3 is 15 amino acids long. The CDR3 DNA is TGTGCCAGCAGGGCTAGCGGGTCGTACTACAATGAGCAGTTCTTC. The encoded protein is CASRASGSYYNEQFF.

This clonotype was seen a few times. This rearrangement joins TRBV6-6 to TRBJ1-2, with D unresolved. CDR3 length equals 12 residues. Germline V gene sequence: CDR1 MNHNY, CDR2 SVGAGI (reference sequence). The germline V and J ends were trimmed by 0 bases and 5 bases, with 4 bases remaining between them. DNA of the CDR3: TGTGCCAGCAGTTACTCGGAGTATGGCTACACCTTC. This translates into CASSYSEYGYTF.